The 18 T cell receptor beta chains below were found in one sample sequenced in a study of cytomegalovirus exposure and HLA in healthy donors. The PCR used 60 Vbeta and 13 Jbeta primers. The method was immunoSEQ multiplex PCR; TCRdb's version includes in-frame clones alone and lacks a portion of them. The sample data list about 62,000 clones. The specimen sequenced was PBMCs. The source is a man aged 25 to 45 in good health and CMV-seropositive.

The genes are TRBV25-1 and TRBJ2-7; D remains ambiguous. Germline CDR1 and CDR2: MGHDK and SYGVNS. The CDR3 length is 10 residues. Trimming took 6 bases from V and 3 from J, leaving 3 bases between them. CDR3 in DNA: TGTGCCAGCAGGAGCTACGAGCAGTACTTC. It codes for CASRSYEQYF.

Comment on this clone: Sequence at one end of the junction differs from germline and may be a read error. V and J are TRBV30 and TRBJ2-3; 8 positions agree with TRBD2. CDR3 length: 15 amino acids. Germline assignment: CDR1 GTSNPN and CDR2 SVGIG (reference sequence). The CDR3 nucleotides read TGTGCCGGGAGTGTAGGAGCGGGGGCCACAGATACGCAGTATTTT. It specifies CAGSVGAGATDTQYF. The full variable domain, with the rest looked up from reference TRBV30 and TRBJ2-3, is SQTIHQWPATLVQPVGSPLSLECTVEGTSNPNLYWYRQAAGRGLQLLFYSVGIGQISSEVPQNLSASRPQDRQFILSSKKLLLSDSGFYLCAGSVGAGATDTQYFGPGTRLTVL.

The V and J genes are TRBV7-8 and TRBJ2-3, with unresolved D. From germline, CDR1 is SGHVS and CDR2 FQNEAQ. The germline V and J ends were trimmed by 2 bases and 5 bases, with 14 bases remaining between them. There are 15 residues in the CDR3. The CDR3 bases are TGTGCCAGCAGCTTAACGTCAGGCGTGAGAGATACGCAGTATTTT. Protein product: CASSLTSGVRDTQYF.

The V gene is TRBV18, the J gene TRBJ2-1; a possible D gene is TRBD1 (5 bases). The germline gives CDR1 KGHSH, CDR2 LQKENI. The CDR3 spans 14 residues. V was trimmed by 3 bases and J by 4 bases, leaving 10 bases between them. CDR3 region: CASSPPTDYNEQFF. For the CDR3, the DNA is TGTGCCAGCTCACCTCCGACAGATTACAATGAGCAGTTCTTC. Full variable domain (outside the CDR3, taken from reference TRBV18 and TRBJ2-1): NAGVMQNPRHLVRRRGQEARLRCSPMKGHSHVYWYRQLPEEGLKFMVYLQKENIIDESGMPKERFSAEFPKEGPSILRIQQVVRGDSAAYFCASSPPTDYNEQFFGPGTRLTVL.

The CDR3 protein is CSVGTSKGVSLGYTF. In nucleotides, the CDR3 is TGCAGCGTTGGTACCTCGAAGGGGGTGTCTTTAGGCTACACCTTC. V usage is TRBV29-1 and J usage is TRBJ1-2; perhaps TRBD1 as D (6 bases). This CDR3 spans 15 amino acids. Germline V gene data show CDR1 as SQVTM and CDR2 as ANQGSEA. V lost 4 bases, J lost 8 bases, and 23 bases lay in between. Using reference TRBV29-1 and TRBJ1-2 for the parts outside the CDR3, the full variable domain is SAVISQKPSRDICQRGTSLTIQCQVDSQVTMMFWYRQQPGQSLTLIATANQGSEATYESGFVIDKFPISRPNLTFSTLTVSNMSPEDSSIYLCSVGTSKGVSLGYTFGSGTRLTVV.

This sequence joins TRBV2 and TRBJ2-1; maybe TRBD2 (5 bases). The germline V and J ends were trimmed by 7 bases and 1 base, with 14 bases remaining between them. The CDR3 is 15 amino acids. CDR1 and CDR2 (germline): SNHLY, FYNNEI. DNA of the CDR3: TGTGCCAGCACCCTAGCCCTTAGGTCCTACAATGAGCAGTTCTTC. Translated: CASTLALRSYNEQFF.

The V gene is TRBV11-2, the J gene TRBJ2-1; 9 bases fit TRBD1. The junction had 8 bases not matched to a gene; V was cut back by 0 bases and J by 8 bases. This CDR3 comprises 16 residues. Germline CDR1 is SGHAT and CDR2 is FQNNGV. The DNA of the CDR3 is TGTGCCAGCAGCTTAGATCTGGGACAGGGTGCGCATGAGCAGTTCTTC. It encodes CASSLDLGQGAHEQFF.

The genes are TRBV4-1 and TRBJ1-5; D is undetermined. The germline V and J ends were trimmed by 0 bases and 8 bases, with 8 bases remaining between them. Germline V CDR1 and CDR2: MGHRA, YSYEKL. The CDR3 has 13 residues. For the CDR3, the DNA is TGCGCCAGCAGCCAAGATCCGGGGAAGCCCCAGCATTTT. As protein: CASSQDPGKPQHF.

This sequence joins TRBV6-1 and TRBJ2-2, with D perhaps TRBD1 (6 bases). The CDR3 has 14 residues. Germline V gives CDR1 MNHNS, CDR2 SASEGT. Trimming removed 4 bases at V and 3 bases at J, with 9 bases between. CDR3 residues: CASSAGADTGELFF. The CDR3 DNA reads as TGTGCCAGCAGTGCAGGGGCTGACACCGGGGAGCTGTTTTTT.

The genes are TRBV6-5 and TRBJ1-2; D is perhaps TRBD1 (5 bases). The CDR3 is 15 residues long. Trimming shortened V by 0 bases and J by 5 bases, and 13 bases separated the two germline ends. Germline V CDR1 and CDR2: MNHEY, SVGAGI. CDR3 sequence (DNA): TGTGCCAGCAGTTACTCACAACTGGGGGGATATGGCTACACCTTC. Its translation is CASSYSQLGGYGYTF.

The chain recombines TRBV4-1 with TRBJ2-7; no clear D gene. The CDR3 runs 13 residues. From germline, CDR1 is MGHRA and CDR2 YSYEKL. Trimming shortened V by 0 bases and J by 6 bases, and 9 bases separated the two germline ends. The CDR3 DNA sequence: TGCGCCAGCAGCCAAGATCGTCTGTCCGAGCAGTACTTC. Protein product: CASSQDRLSEQYF.

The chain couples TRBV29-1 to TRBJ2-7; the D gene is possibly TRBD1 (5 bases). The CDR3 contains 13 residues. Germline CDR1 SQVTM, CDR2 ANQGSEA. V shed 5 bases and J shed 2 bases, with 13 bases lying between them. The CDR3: CSVRGRLTYEQYF. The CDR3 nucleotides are TGCAGCGTTAGGGGCAGGCTAACCTACGAGCAGTACTTC.

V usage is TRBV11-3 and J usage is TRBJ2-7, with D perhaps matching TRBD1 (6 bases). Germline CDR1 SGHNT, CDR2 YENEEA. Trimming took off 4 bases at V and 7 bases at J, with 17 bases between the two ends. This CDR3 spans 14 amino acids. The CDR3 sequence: CASSSTGQKPEQYF. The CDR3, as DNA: TGTGCCAGCAGCTCAACTGGACAGAAACCAGAGCAGTACTTC.

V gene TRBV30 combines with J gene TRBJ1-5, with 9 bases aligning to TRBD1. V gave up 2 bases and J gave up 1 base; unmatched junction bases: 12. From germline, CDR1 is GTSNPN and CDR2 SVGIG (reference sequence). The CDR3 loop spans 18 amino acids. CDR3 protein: CAWSREFGTGISNQPQHF. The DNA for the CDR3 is TGTGCCTGGAGTCGTGAGTTCGGGACAGGGATAAGCAATCAGCCCCAGCATTTT.

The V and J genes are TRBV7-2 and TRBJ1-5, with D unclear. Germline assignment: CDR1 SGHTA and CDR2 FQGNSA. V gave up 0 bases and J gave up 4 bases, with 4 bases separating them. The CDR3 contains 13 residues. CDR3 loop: CASSLARNQPQHF. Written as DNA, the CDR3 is TGTGCCAGCAGCTTAGCGCGTAATCAGCCCCAGCATTTT.

For the CDR3, the DNA is TGTGCCAGTAGTTCGGTCGGGGATTCACCCCTCCACTTT. Amino acids: CASSSVGDSPLHF. The rearrangement uses TRBV19 and TRBJ1-6; the D is unclear. V was pared by 5 bases and J by 8 bases, with 10 bases between. Germline V gene data show CDR1 as LNHDA and CDR2 as SQIVND (reference sequence). This CDR3 comprises 13 residues. The whole variable domain, remainder taken from reference TRBV19 and TRBJ1-6, is DGGITQSPKYLFRKEGQNVTLSCEQNLNHDAMYWYRQDPGQGLRLIYYSQIVNDFQKGDIAEGYSVSREKKESFPLTVTSAQKNPTAFYLCASSSVGDSPLHFGNGTRLTVT.

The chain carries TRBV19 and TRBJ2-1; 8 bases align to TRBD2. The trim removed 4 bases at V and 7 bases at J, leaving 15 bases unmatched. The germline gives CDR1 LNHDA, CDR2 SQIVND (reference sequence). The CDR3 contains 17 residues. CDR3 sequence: CASSTPLTSGGENEQFF. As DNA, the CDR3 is TGTGCCAGTAGTACCCCCCTTACGTCGGGAGGGGAGAATGAGCAGTTCTTC.

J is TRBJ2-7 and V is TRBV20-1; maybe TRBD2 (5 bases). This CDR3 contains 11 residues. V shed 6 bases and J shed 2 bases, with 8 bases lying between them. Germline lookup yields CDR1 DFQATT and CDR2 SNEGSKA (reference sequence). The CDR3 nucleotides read TGCAGTGCCCCCGGGACCTACGAGCAGTACTTC. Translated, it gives CSAPGTYEQYF.